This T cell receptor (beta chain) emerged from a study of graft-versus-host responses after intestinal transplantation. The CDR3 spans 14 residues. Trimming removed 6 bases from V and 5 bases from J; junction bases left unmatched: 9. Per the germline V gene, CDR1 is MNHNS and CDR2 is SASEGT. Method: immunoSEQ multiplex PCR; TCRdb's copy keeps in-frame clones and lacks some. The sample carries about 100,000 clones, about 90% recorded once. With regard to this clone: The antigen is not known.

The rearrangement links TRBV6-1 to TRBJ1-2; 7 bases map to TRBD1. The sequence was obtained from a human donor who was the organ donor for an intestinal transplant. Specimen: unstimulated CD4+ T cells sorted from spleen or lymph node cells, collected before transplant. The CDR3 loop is CASRDTGAEYGYTF. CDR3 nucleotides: TGTGCCAGCAGGGACACAGGGGCCGAGTATGGCTACACCTTC.